This passage covers 20 T cell receptor beta chains from one sample sequenced in a study of CD8 T cells in Susac syndrome. A quantity of about 0.5 to 1 ug RNA underwent reverse transcription using random hexamers. One entry per CDR3 protein results from TCRdb running MiXCR on the immunoSEQ multiplex PCR reads. Of about 200,000 distinct CDR3 sequences in the sample, 95% were seen once. The sample was CD4+ T cells from PBMCs. The receptors shown here come from a human donor with multiple sclerosis.

The chain links TRBV30 to TRBJ1-1, with D unresolved. The germline V and J ends were trimmed by 0 bases and 6 bases, with 14 bases remaining between them. Germline V gene lookup returns CDR1 GTSNPN and CDR2 SVGIG (reference sequence). The CDR3 sequence is 14 residues long. CDR3 sequence reads: CAWSVGGRNAEAFF. The CDR3 DNA reads as TGTGCCTGGAGTGTCGGAGGAAGAAACGCTGAAGCTTTCTTT.

The rearrangement joins TRBV3-1 to TRBJ1-5; TRBD1 matches 9 bases. This CDR3 is built from 17 residues. With V trimmed by 2 bases and J by 2 bases, 7 bases remained unmatched. Germline CDR1 LGHDT, CDR2 YNNKEL (reference sequence). CDR3 loop: CASSQTTGGFGNQPQHF. In nucleotides, the CDR3 is TGTGCCAGCAGCCAAACGACAGGGGGGTTTGGCAATCAGCCCCAGCATTTT.

V gene TRBV25-1 combines with J gene TRBJ2-5; perhaps D is TRBD1 or TRBD2 (5 bases each). The V end lost 6 bases, the J end lost 4 bases, and 15 bases lay between the germline ends. The CDR3 sequence is 14 residues long. Germline loops: CDR1 MGHDK, CDR2 SYGVNS. In DNA, the CDR3 is TGTGCCAGCAGACGGGACGGAGGAAGAGAGACCCAGTACTTC. It is translated as CASRRDGGRETQYF.

This chain connects TRBV30 to TRBJ1-2; no definite D call. The V end lost 1 base, the J end lost 8 bases, and 5 bases lay between the germline ends. Germline CDR1 reads GTSNPN; CDR2 reads SVGIG (reference sequence). The CDR3 has 10 amino acids. CDR3 sequence reads: CAWSGEGYTF. CDR3 in DNA: TGTGCCTGGAGTGGGGAGGGCTACACCTTC.

J is TRBJ1-5 and V is TRBV20-1, with 7 nucleotides matching TRBD1. CDR1 DFQATT and CDR2 SNEGSKA come from the germline V gene (reference sequence). V was clipped by 3 bases and J by 3 bases; unmatched bases: 2. The CDR3 is made up of 13 amino acids. The CDR3 loop is CSARTGNNQPQHF. The CDR3 DNA sequence: TGCAGTGCTAGGACAGGGAACAATCAGCCCCAGCATTTT.

This chain uses TRBV20-1 with TRBJ1-1, with TRBD1 identical over 7 bases. The CDR3 runs to 12 residues. CDR1 and CDR2 (germline): DFQATT, SNEGSKA (reference sequence). J was trimmed by 6 bases and V by 1 base; bases with no gene match: 2. The CDR3 coding sequence is TGCAGTGCTAGAGCAGGGGGTGCTGAAGCTTTCTTT. This codes for CSARAGGAEAFF.

The rearrangement uses TRBV3-1 and TRBJ2-4, with D unresolved. The CDR3 covers 15 residues. V dropped 0 bases and J dropped 3 bases, with 9 bases sitting between them. The germline V gene has CDR1 LGHDT and CDR2 YNNKEL (reference sequence). For the CDR3, the DNA is TGTGCCAGCAGCCAAGAGAGGCTAGTCAAAAACATTCAGTACTTC. Amino acids: CASSQERLVKNIQYF.

The rearrangement links TRBV29-1 to TRBJ2-5; 7 bases are shared with TRBD1. This CDR3 comprises 16 residues. The germline V gene encodes CDR1 SQVTM and CDR2 ANQGSEA. Unmatched junction bases numbered 10, after V lost 0 bases and J lost 3 bases. CDR3 coding DNA: TGCAGCGTTGAAGATTCCGTTGGACAGGTGGAAGAGACCCAGTACTTC. Amino acids: CSVEDSVGQVEETQYF. The full variable domain, completed using reference TRBV29-1 and TRBJ2-5, is SAVISQKPSRDICQRGTSLTIQCQVDSQVTMMFWYRQQPGQSLTLIATANQGSEATYESGFVIDKFPISRPNLTFSTLTVSNMSPEDSSIYLCSVEDSVGQVEETQYFGPGTRLLVL.

CDR3 amino acids: CSVPFSGQGLDGYTF. The DNA of the CDR3 is TGCAGCGTTCCTTTCTCGGGACAGGGTCTCGATGGCTACACCTTC. The chain recombines TRBV29-1 with TRBJ1-2; 9 nucleotides line up with TRBD1. The CDR3 has 15 residues. The germline CDR1 and CDR2 sequences are SQVTM and ANQGSEA. V lost 5 bases to trimming and J lost 6 bases; unmatched junction nucleotides: 13.

This rearrangement joins TRBV9 to TRBJ2-7; 9 positions match TRBD2. The junction had 3 bases not matched to a gene; V was cut back by 0 bases and J by 2 bases. Germline V CDR1 and CDR2: SGDLS, YYNGEE. The CDR3 consists of 15 residues. For the CDR3, the DNA is TGTGCCAGCAGCGTAGGCAGCGGGGGGCCCTACGAGCAGTACTTC. It yields the protein CASSVGSGGPYEQYF.

V gene TRBV6-2 or TRBV6-3 combines with J gene TRBJ1-5; D gene ambiguous. The CDR3 consists of 12 residues. The V end was cut by 6 bases, the J end by 4 bases, with 7 bases between. Per the germline V gene, CDR1 is MNHEY and CDR2 is SVGEGT. CDR3 sequence (DNA): TGTGCCAGCAGGGGCCAAAATCAGCCCCAGCATTTT. It encodes CASRGQNQPQHF.

This chain uses TRBV29-1 with TRBJ1-1, with D possibly TRBD1 on 6 matching bases. The CDR3 loop spans 13 amino acids. From germline, CDR1 is SQVTM and CDR2 ANQGSEA. The V end was cut by 7 bases, the J end by 4 bases, with 16 bases between. CDR3 in amino acids: CSGSRGEGTEAFF. CDR3 nucleotide sequence: TGCAGCGGGTCCAGGGGTGAGGGCACTGAAGCTTTCTTT. The whole variable domain, filled in from reference TRBV29-1 and TRBJ1-1, reads SAVISQKPSRDICQRGTSLTIQCQVDSQVTMMFWYRQQPGQSLTLIATANQGSEATYESGFVIDKFPISRPNLTFSTLTVSNMSPEDSSIYLCSGSRGEGTEAFFGQGTRLTVV.

The chain has TRBV12-3 or TRBV12-4 and TRBJ2-1; D is unclear. CDR3 length: 14 amino acids. V gave up 3 bases and J gave up 8 bases, with 14 bases separating them. CDR3 bases: TGTGCCAGCAGTTTGAGGAGCGCTTGGGATGAGCAGTTCTTC. Translation: CASSLRSAWDEQFF.

In the case of this clonotype: One end of the junction is discordant with germline, which a read error may explain. The chain uses TRBV13 and TRBJ1-1; D is unclear. In germline, CDR1 is PRHDT, CDR2 FYEKMQ (reference sequence). This CDR3 spans 12 amino acids. CDR3 in DNA: TGTGCCGGCAGTTTAATGAACACTGAAGCTTTCTTT. Its translation is CAGSLMNTEAFF.

J is TRBJ2-5 and V is TRBV9, with 7 bases that match TRBD2. This CDR3 has 14 residues. CDR1 SGDLS and CDR2 YYNGEE come from the germline V gene. The ends lost 2 bases at V and 1 base at J; junction bases unmatched: 2. The CDR3 spells CASSVSSGQETQYF. CDR3 coding DNA: TGTGCCAGCAGCGTCTCTAGCGGCCAAGAGACCCAGTACTTC.

V is TRBV27 and J is TRBJ2-5; perhaps TRBD2 as D (5 bases). The CDR3 loop spans 14 amino acids. CDR1 is MNHEY, CDR2 SMNVEV, per germline (reference sequence). V lost 6 bases, J lost 5 bases, and 16 bases lay in between. Here the CDR3 DNA reads TGTGCCAGCAGCCCCCTTACCGGGGATGAGACCCAGTACTTC. As protein: CASSPLTGDETQYF.

CDR3 DNA: TGCGCCAGCAGCTCTAGCGGGGGTTCCTACAATGAGCAGTTCTTC. Translated, it gives CASSSSGGSYNEQFF. The chain has TRBV5-1 and TRBJ2-1; TRBD2 matches at 10 bases. This CDR3 comprises 15 residues. The V and J ends lost 3 bases and 1 base, in that order; junction bases with no gene match: 1. CDR1 is SGHRS and CDR2 is YFSETQ in the germline V gene. The full variable domain, in which reference TRBV5-1 and TRBJ2-1 provide the parts outside the CDR3, is KAGVTQTPRYLIKTRGQQVTLSCSPISGHRSVSWYQQTPGQGLQFLFEYFSETQRNKGNFPGRFSGRQFSNSRSEMNVSTLELGDSALYLCASSSSGGSYNEQFFGPGTRLTVL.

V is TRBV9 and J is TRBJ2-7; TRBD2 aligns across 9 bases. J was trimmed by 4 bases and V by 0 bases; bases with no gene match: 8. The CDR3 length is 16 residues. Germline V gene data show CDR1 as SGDLS and CDR2 as YYNGEE. CDR3 DNA sequence: TGTGCCAGCAGCGTAGCTAGCGGGACAGCTGCTTACGAGCAGTACGTC. Amino acids: CASSVASGTAAYEQYV.

This clonotype has a single count. The rearrangement uses TRBV20-1 and TRBJ2-5; D unresolved. CDR1 is DFQATT and CDR2 is SNEGSKA in the germline V gene (reference sequence). The length of the CDR3 is 12 residues. Trimming shortened V by 6 bases and J by 7 bases, and 15 bases separated the two germline ends. Written as DNA, the CDR3 is TGCAGTGCCTACCTGGAAGTTTTGACCCAGTACTTC. It translates to CSAYLEVLTQYF.

The chain has TRBV29-1 and TRBJ1-2, with D perhaps matching TRBD1 (6 bases). The germline V gene encodes CDR1 SQVTM and CDR2 ANQGSEA. The CDR3 consists of 14 residues. Between the trimmed V and J ends, which lost 5 bases and 8 bases, there was a span of 21 bases. CDR3 amino acids: CSVYLGGSGGGYTF. CDR3 DNA sequence: TGCAGCGTTTATCTCGGGGGGAGCGGGGGCGGCTACACCTTC.